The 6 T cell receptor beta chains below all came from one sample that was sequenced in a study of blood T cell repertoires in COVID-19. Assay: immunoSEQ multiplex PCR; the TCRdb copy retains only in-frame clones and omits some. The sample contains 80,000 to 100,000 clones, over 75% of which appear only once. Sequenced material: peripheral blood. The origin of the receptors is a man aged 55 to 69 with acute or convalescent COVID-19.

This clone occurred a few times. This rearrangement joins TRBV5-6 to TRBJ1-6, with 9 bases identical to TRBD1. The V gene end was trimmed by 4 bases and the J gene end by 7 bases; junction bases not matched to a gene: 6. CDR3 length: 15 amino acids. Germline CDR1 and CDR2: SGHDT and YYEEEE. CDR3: CASSNRDRANSPLHF. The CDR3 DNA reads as TGTGCCAGCAGCAACCGGGACAGGGCCAATTCACCCCTCCACTTT.

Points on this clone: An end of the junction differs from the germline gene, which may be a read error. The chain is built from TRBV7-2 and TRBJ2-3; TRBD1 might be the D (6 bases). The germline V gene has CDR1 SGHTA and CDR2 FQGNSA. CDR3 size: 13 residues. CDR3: CASSLKQGVPLLF. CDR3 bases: TGTGCCAGCAGCTTAAAACAGGGCGTTCCCCTACTATTT.

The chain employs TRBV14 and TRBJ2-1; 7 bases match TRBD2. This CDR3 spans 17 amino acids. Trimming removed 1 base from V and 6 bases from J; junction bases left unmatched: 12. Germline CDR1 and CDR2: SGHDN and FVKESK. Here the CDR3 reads CASSQGGGQWGGNEQFF. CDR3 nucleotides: TGTGCCAGCAGCCAAGGAGGCGGGCAGTGGGGGGGCAATGAGCAGTTCTTC.

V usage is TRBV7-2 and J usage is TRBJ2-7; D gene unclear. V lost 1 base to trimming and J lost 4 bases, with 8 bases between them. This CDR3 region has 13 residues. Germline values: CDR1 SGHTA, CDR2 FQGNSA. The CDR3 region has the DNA TGTGCCAGCAGCTTAGTTAACCTATACGAGCAGTACTTC. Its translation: CASSLVNLYEQYF.

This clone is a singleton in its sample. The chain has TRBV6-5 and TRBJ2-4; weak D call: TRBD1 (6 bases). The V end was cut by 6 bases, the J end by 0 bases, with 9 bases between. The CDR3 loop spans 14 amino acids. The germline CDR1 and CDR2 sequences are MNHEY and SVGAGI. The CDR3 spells CASRLGGAKNIQYF. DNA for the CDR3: TGTGCCAGCAGGCTAGGGGGAGCCAAAAACATTCAGTACTTC.

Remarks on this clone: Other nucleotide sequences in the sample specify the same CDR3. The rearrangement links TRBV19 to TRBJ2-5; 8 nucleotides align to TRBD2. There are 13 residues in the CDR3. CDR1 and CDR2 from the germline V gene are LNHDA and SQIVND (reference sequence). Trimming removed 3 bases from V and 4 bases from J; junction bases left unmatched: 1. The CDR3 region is CASSIAGGETQYF. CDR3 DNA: TGTGCCAGTAGTATTGCGGGGGGAGAGACCCAGTACTTC.